The T cell receptor beta chain described here comes from a study of beta chain features in type 1 diabetes. Background on the study: Over all samples combined, 90 million to 140 million sorted cells were examined.

Sorting based on CD45RO/CCR7/CD25/CD127/CD95/CD27 separated CD4+ naive, central memory, regulatory and stem cell-like memory cells. The germline CDR1 and CDR2 sequences are SGDLS and YYNGEE. CDR3 length equals 15 residues. With V trimmed by 4 bases and J by 13 bases, 8 bases remained unmatched. Expressed TCRB transcripts got sequenced, as all isolated RNA was reverse transcribed. Clones were sequenced by immunoSEQ multiplex PCR, and TCRdb holds only the in-frame ones, with some missing. Here the sample spans around 330,000 clones, approximately 10% being singletons. The source is a woman in her 30s in good health. Sequenced material: naive CD4+ T cells from blood. This chain joins TRBV9 and TRBJ2-1; 16 nucleotides match TRBD2. CDR3 coding DNA: TGTGCCAGCAGCCCGGGACTAGCGGGAGGGGGGCTCCAGTTCTTC. Protein sequence: CASSPGLAGGGLQFF.